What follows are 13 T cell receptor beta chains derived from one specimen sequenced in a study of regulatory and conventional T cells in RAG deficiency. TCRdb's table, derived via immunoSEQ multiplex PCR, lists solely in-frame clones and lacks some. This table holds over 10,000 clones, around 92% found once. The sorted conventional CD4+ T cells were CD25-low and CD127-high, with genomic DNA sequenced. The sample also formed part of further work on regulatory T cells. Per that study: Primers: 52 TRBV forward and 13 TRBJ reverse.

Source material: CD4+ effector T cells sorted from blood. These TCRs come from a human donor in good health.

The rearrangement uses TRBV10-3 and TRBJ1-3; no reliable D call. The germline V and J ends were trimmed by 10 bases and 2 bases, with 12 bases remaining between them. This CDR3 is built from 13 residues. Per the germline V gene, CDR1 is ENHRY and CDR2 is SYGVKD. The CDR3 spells CATAGRPGNTIYF. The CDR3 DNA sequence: TGTGCCACCGCCGGACGTCCTGGAAACACCATATATTTT.

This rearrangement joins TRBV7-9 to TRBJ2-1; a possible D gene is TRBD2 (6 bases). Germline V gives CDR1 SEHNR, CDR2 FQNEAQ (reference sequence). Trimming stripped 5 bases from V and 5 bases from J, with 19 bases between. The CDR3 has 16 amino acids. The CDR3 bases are TGTGCCAGCAGCACAGGAGGGGTAGCGCGAAACAATGAGCAGTTCTTC. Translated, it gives CASSTGGVARNNEQFF.

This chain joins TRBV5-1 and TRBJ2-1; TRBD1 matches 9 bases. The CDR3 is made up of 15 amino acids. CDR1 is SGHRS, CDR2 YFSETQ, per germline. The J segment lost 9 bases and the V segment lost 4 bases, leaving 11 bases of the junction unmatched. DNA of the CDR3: TGCGCCAGCAGCCCGGGTGGGACAGGGAGTCGTGAGCAGTTCTTC. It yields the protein CASSPGGTGSREQFF.

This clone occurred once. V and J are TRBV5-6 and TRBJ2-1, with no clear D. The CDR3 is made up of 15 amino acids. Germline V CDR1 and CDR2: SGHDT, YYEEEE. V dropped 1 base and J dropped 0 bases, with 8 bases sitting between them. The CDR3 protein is CASSLKPSSYNEQFF. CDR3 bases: TGTGCCAGCAGCTTGAAACCGAGCTCCTACAATGAGCAGTTCTTC.

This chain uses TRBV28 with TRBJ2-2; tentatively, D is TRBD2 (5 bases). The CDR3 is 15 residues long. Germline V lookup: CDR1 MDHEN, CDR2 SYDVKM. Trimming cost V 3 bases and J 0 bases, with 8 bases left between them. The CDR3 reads CASSLPGTNTGELFF. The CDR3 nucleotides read TGTGCCAGCAGTTTGCCGGGAACGAACACCGGGGAGCTGTTTTTT. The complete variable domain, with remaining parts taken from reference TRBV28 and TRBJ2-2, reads DVKVTQSSRYLVKRTGEKVFLECVQDMDHENMFWYRQDPGLGLRLIYFSYDVKMKEKGDIPEGYSVSREKKERFSLILESASTNQTSMYLCASSLPGTNTGELFFGEGSRLTVL.

CDR3 protein: CASSSPLGGQVDTQYF. In DNA form, the CDR3 reads TGTGCCAGCAGCTCCCCTTTGGGGGGGCAGGTAGATACGCAGTATTTT. The chain has TRBV7-9 and TRBJ2-3; the D gene is possibly TRBD2 (7 bases). From germline, CDR1 is SEHNR and CDR2 FQNEAQ (reference sequence). CDR3 length: 16 amino acids. V lost 4 bases and J 5 bases, leaving 19 bases between the germline ends.

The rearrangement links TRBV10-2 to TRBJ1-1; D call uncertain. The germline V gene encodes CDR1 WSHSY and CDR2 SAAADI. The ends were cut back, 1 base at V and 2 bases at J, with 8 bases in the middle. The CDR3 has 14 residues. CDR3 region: CASSELASNTEAFF. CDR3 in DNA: TGCGCCAGCAGTGAGTTAGCTAGTAACACTGAAGCTTTCTTT.

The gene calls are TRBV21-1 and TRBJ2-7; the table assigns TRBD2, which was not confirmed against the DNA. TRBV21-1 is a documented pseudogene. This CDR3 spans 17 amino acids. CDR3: CASSKVWSSGSCYEQYF. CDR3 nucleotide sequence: TGTGCCAGCAGCAAAGTCTGGTCTAGCGGGAGTTGCTACGAGCAGTACTTC.

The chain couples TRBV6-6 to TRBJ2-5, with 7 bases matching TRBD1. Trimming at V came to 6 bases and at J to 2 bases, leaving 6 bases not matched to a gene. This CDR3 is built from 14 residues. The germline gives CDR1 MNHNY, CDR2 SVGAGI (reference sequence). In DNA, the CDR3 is TGTGCCAGCAGGCTGCTGGACAGGCAAGAGACCCAGTACTTC. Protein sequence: CASRLLDRQETQYF.

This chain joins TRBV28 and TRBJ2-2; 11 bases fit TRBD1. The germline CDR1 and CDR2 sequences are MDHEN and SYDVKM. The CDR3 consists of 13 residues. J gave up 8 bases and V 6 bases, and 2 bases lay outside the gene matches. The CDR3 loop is CASSGQGAGELFF. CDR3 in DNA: TGTGCCAGCAGCGGACAGGGGGCAGGGGAGCTGTTTTTT. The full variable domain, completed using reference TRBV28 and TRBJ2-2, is DVKVTQSSRYLVKRTGEKVFLECVQDMDHENMFWYRQDPGLGLRLIYFSYDVKMKEKGDIPEGYSVSREKKERFSLILESASTNQTSMYLCASSGQGAGELFFGEGSRLTVL.

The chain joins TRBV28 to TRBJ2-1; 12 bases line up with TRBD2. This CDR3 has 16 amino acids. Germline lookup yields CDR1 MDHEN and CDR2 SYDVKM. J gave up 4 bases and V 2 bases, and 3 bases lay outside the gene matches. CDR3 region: CASSLGLAGGYNEQFF. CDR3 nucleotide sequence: TGTGCCAGCAGTTTAGGGCTAGCGGGGGGGTACAATGAGCAGTTCTTC. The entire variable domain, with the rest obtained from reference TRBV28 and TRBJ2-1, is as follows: DVKVTQSSRYLVKRTGEKVFLECVQDMDHENMFWYRQDPGLGLRLIYFSYDVKMKEKGDIPEGYSVSREKKERFSLILESASTNQTSMYLCASSLGLAGGYNEQFFGPGTRLTVL.

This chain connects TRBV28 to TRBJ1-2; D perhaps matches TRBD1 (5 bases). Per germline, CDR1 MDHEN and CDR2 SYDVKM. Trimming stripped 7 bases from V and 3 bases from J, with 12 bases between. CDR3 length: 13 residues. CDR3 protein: CASKSGTDYGYTF. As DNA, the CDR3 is TGTGCCAGCAAGTCCGGGACGGACTATGGCTACACCTTC.

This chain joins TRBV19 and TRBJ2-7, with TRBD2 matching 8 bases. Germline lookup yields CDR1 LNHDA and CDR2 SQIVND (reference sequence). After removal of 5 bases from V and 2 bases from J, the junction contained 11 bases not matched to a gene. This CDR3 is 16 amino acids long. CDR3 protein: CASSPGRGDLPYEQYF. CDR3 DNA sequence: TGTGCCAGTAGTCCCGGGCGGGGGGATCTTCCCTACGAGCAGTACTTC.